Following are 21 T cell receptor beta chains from one sample sequenced in a study of cytomegalovirus exposure and HLA in healthy donors. The data were produced by immunoSEQ multiplex PCR, yet TCRdb's version contains in-frame clones alone and is incomplete. The sample contains 250,000 to 400,000 clones, roughly 86% of which appear only once. The sample comprised PBMCs. These receptors all come from a man under 40 in good health and CMV-seronegative.

CDR3 nucleotide sequence: TGCGCCAGCAGCCATAGCGGGGGGGGAGAATATAGCACAGATACGCAGTATTTT. Translated: CASSHSGGGEYSTDTQYF. The chain combines TRBV4-3 with TRBJ2-3; 11 positions match TRBD2. The CDR3 runs to 18 residues. Germline V gene sequence: CDR1 LGHNA, CDR2 YSLEER. Germline trimming cut 3 bases from V and 0 bases from J; bases unmatched to any gene: 8.

This chain connects TRBV4-3 to TRBJ1-3; D is unclear. V was cut by 0 bases and J by 7 bases, with 10 bases left in between. Germline-derived CDR1 and CDR2 are LGHNA and YSLEER. The CDR3 runs to 14 residues. The CDR3 DNA is TGCGCCAGCAGCCAAGATGGCAGGCTGAACACCATATATTTT. Translation: CASSQDGRLNTIYF.

In regard to this clone: The sample has other DNA sequences that encode this CDR3 too. V gene TRBV27 combines with J gene TRBJ1-1; 7 nucleotides match TRBD1. This CDR3 comprises 13 residues. Germline lookup yields CDR1 MNHEY and CDR2 SMNVEV (reference sequence). The V and J ends lost 5 bases and 2 bases, in that order; junction bases with no gene match: 2. The CDR3 sequence is CASSPGGNTEAFF. The CDR3 region has the DNA TGTGCCAGCAGTCCAGGGGGTAACACTGAAGCTTTCTTT.

This chain joins TRBV6-5 and TRBJ1-1; D gene uncertain. Deletions cut 4 bases from V and 1 base from J, with 10 bases between. The CDR3 consists of 14 residues. CDR1 MNHEY and CDR2 SVGAGI come from the germline V gene. CDR3 protein: CASSSPAGNTEAFF. In nucleotides, the CDR3 is TGTGCCAGCAGTTCCCCGGCAGGGAACACTGAAGCTTTCTTT.

The genes are TRBV6-6 and TRBJ2-1; tentative D call: TRBD2 (5 bases). Germline CDR1 MNHNY, CDR2 SVGAGI (reference sequence). This CDR3 has 14 residues. Trimming shortened V by 2 bases and J by 12 bases, and 17 bases separated the two germline ends. The CDR3 DNA reads as TGTGCCAGCAGTTACAGTGCAGGACTGAGGTCGCAGTTCTTC. It yields the protein CASSYSAGLRSQFF.

The CDR3 nucleotides read TGTGCCATCAGCGGACAGGAGAGCTCCTACGAGCAGTACTTC. Translated: CAISGQESSYEQYF. The rearrangement uses TRBV10-3 and TRBJ2-7; TRBD1 agrees at 7 bases. This CDR3 is 14 amino acids long. CDR1 ENHRY and CDR2 SYGVKD come from the germline V gene. Trimming cost V 6 bases and J 0 bases; bases outside gene matches: 5.

The genes are TRBV5-4 and TRBJ2-7; 7 nucleotides match TRBD2. Germline assignment: CDR1 SGHNT and CDR2 YYREEE (reference sequence). The CDR3 has 15 amino acids. J was trimmed by 1 base and V by 0 bases; bases with no gene match: 4. The CDR3 here is CASSLVIAGSYEQYF. CDR3 DNA: TGTGCCAGCAGCTTGGTGATAGCGGGTTCCTACGAGCAGTACTTC.

This clone was observed a single time. The gene calls are TRBV6-5 and TRBJ1-1; 7 positions match TRBD1. Germline-derived CDR1 and CDR2 are MNHEY and SVGAGI. This CDR3 is 14 amino acids long. The ends lost 6 bases at V and 4 bases at J; junction bases unmatched: 8. The CDR3 loop reads CASRLQGSGTEAFF. The CDR3 region has the DNA TGTGCCAGCAGACTACAGGGGTCGGGCACTGAAGCTTTCTTT.

This rearrangement joins TRBV7-9 to TRBJ1-2; D gene ambiguous. Germline CDR1 reads SEHNR; CDR2 reads FQNEAQ (reference sequence). V was cut by 0 bases and J by 6 bases, with 14 bases left in between. This CDR3 has 15 amino acids. In DNA, the CDR3 is TGTGCCAGCAGCTTAGCGTTAGACATCTCCCATGGCTACACCTTC. As protein: CASSLALDISHGYTF.

This clone has a single count. Other nucleotide sequences from this sample produce the same CDR3. The chain carries TRBV5-1 and TRBJ2-5; the match to TRBD2 covers 16 bases. The CDR3 covers 16 residues. Germline trimming cut 4 bases from V and 2 bases from J; bases unmatched to any gene: 2. Per germline, CDR1 SGHRS and CDR2 YFSETQ. CDR3 DNA sequence: TGCGCCAGCAGCCTGGGACTAGCGGGGGGGCAAGAGACCCAGTACTTC. Protein sequence: CASSLGLAGGQETQYF.

This chain links TRBV7-9 with TRBJ1-2, with no clear D. CDR1 SEHNR and CDR2 FQNEAQ come from the germline V gene (reference sequence). This CDR3 spans 12 amino acids. V gave up 5 bases and J gave up 13 bases, with 17 bases separating them. The CDR3 reads CASSAGRVRGTF. CDR3 sequence (DNA): TGTGCCAGCAGCGCCGGGAGAGTTCGGGGCACCTTC. Using reference TRBV7-9 and TRBJ1-2 for the parts outside the CDR3, the full variable domain is DTGVSQNPRHKITKRGQNVTFRCDPISEHNRLYWYRQTLGQGPEFLTYFQNEAQLEKSRLLSDRFSAERPKGSFSTLEIQRTEQGDSAMYLCASSAGRVRGTFGSGTRLTVV.

This chain connects TRBV4-3 to TRBJ2-1; D is unclear. Trimming shortened V by 4 bases and J by 7 bases, and 8 bases separated the two germline ends. CDR1 is LGHNA and CDR2 is YSLEER in the germline V gene. The CDR3 contains 12 residues. CDR3 sequence (DNA): TGCGCCAGCAGCCGTGTACGGAATGAGCAGTTCTTC. This encodes CASSRVRNEQFF.

The chain couples TRBV29-1 to TRBJ1-4; 8 positions match TRBD1. The CDR3 has 13 amino acids. The V gene end was trimmed by 7 bases and the J gene end by 7 bases; junction bases not matched to a gene: 8. Germline CDR1 and CDR2: SQVTM and ANQGSEA. The CDR3 bases are TGCAGCGCCCTGCACAGGGGGGGTGAAAAACTGTTTTTT. Protein product: CSALHRGGEKLFF.

The chain combines TRBV2 with TRBJ1-3; D is ambiguous. The CDR3 contains 12 residues. Germline values: CDR1 SNHLY, CDR2 FYNNEI. The germline V and J ends were trimmed by 6 bases and 9 bases, with 12 bases remaining between them. DNA for the CDR3: TGTGCCAGCAGGGCAGATCGAGGCACCATATATTTT. This translates into CASRADRGTIYF.

The chain has TRBV7-9 and TRBJ2-7; 7 bases agree with TRBD2. The CDR3 consists of 13 residues. J gave up 3 bases and V 3 bases, and 2 bases lay outside the gene matches. Germline-derived CDR1 and CDR2 are SEHNR and FQNEAQ (reference sequence). This CDR3 is CASSLGGDYEQYF. CDR3 DNA sequence: TGTGCCAGCAGCTTGGGAGGGGACTACGAGCAGTACTTC.

In DNA, the CDR3 is TGTGCCAGCAGCACTGTGGGGACAGGCTATGGCTACACCTTC. It encodes CASSTVGTGYGYTF. This chain connects TRBV6-1 to TRBJ1-2; 8 bases fit TRBD1. Trimming removed 6 bases from V and 4 bases from J; junction bases left unmatched: 7. There are 14 residues in the CDR3. Per germline, CDR1 MNHNS and CDR2 SASEGT.

This chain connects TRBV5-1 to TRBJ2-3, with a possible D match to TRBD2 (7 bases). CDR3 size: 15 residues. Trimming stripped 0 bases from V and 2 bases from J, with 10 bases between. CDR1 SGHRS and CDR2 YFSETQ come from the germline V gene. Here the CDR3 DNA reads TGCGCCAGCAGCTTGGACGCGGGGGCCACAGATACGCAGTATTTT. This codes for CASSLDAGATDTQYF.

The chain carries TRBV15 and TRBJ2-5; D is perhaps TRBD2 (5 bases). The germline gives CDR1 LNHNV, CDR2 YYDKDF (reference sequence). CDR3 length equals 15 residues. Trimming cost V 1 base and J 0 bases, with 9 bases left between them. In nucleotides, the CDR3 is TGTGCCACCAGCAGAGGGGGAGTCAACCAAGAGACCCAGTACTTC. It codes for CATSRGGVNQETQYF.

V is TRBV5-1 and J is TRBJ2-1; 9 bases align to TRBD2. CDR3 length: 14 amino acids. V lost 0 bases and J lost 8; bases outside the gene matches: 3. CDR1 and CDR2 (germline): SGHRS, YFSETQ. The CDR3 reads CASSLGGGAYEQFF. In DNA, the CDR3 is TGCGCCAGCAGCTTGGGCGGGGGGGCATATGAGCAGTTCTTC.

V usage is TRBV30 and J usage is TRBJ2-1, with D possibly matching TRBD2 (5 bases). The germline gives CDR1 GTSNPN, CDR2 SVGIG (reference sequence). The CDR3 covers 16 residues. V dropped 0 bases and J dropped 6 bases, with 18 bases sitting between them. The CDR3 here is CAWSVGFSVPPNEQFF. CDR3 coding DNA: TGTGCCTGGAGTGTCGGTTTTAGCGTCCCCCCCAATGAGCAGTTCTTC.

CDR3: CASSYSNRGHYGYTF. The CDR3 DNA reads TGTGCCAGCAGTTACTCGAACAGGGGGCACTATGGCTACACCTTC. The chain employs TRBV6-5 and TRBJ1-2, with 9 positions matching TRBD1. Trimming at V came to 0 bases and at J to 3 bases, leaving 2 bases not matched to a gene. The CDR3 runs 15 residues. In germline, CDR1 is MNHEY, CDR2 SVGAGI.